This TCR beta chain was identified during a study of vaccination effects on CD4 cells after COVID-19. Across the study: Supplemented with approximately 10 IU/ml IL-2 and approximately 10 ug/ml peptides, two million PBMC per well were kept in culture. Study-level findings and limits: In the late period after vaccination, infection- and vaccine-induced clones contracted markedly. The vaccine-induced clones of healthy vaccinees included only 1 of 255 that cross-reacted with common cold coronaviruses.

The CDR3 has 14 amino acids. Deletions cut 5 bases from V and 0 bases from J, with 9 bases between. Germline assignment: CDR1 SGHRS and CDR2 YFSETQ. Sequenced by immunoSEQ multiplex PCR; TCRdb stores in-frame clones only, minus some. The sample holds 66,000 or so clones, around 70% seen once. With about 9 days of culture completed, CD4+ T cells were isolated. All participants had two doses of either the BNT162b2 or mRNA-1273 vaccine. A half-medium replacement with IL-2 medium was carried out on days 3 and 7. A note on this clone: Its cognate antigen is unknown.

This TCR was sampled from a human donor who received a COVID-19 vaccine. V usage is TRBV5-1 and J usage is TRBJ2-1; D is uncertain. The starting material was CD4+ T cells from PBMCs cultured without peptide, obtained after COVID-19 vaccination. CDR3 residues: CASRGINSYNEQFF. The CDR3 DNA reads as TGCGCCAGCAGGGGGATAAACTCCTACAATGAGCAGTTCTTC.